This TCR beta chain comes out of a study of shared clonotypes between healthy human individuals. As for the study in general: CD4 naive and memory got three plates each, CD8 naive two, CD8 memory one.

CD8 cells classed as naive were CD45RO-negative and positively selected for CCR7, excluding terminally differentiated effector memory CD45RA+ cells. A word on this clone: What it recognizes is unknown.

Study findings and constraints: Depth of sequencing was expected to influence donor clonotype sharing. Several donors shared approximately 5% of their naive CD4 clonotypes. Represented diversity, genetic and exposure-history alike, was limited by few donors.

The data were produced by immunoSEQ multiplex PCR, yet TCRdb's version contains in-frame clones alone and is incomplete. The sample carries more than 550,000 clones, just over 90% recorded once. Specimen: naive CD8+ T cells sorted from blood. The clonotype originates from a man aged 25 to 40 in good health.

CDR3 sequence reads: CASSMGGFGANVLTF. The CDR3, as DNA: TGTGCCAGCAGCATGGGGGGCTTCGGGGCCAACGTCCTGACTTTC. The V and J genes are TRBV5-6 and TRBJ2-6; D may correspond to TRBD1 or TRBD2 (6 bases each). In germline, CDR1 is SGHDT, CDR2 YYEEEE. The CDR3 contains 15 residues. Trimming shortened V by 4 bases and J by 4 bases, and 12 bases separated the two germline ends.